This is a list of T cell receptor beta chains from one sample in a study of CD8+ T cells in alopecia areata. The repertoire was sequenced with immunoSEQ multiplex PCR; TCRdb's copy has only in-frame clones and lacks some. The data contain around 110,000 clones, roughly three fifths of them singletons. Sequences were derived from CD8+ T cells sorted from blood, sampled at week 24, from a patient treated with tofacitinib. The receptors were sampled from a human donor with alopecia areata. Both conserved end residues are part of each CDR3. The D gene is left open where the match is weak. For some rows the clone size is stated as once, few or many, or as a class when expanded; others skip it.

clone_size: -
j_call: TRBJ2-1
v_call: TRBV7-6
d_call: -
cdr3_aa: CASSLTVSPRTVINEQFF
cdr3_nt: TGTGCCAGCAGCTTAACCGTGTCCCCAAGGACAGTAATTAATGAGCAGTTCTTC

clone_size: -
j_call: TRBJ2-7
v_call: TRBV14
d_call: -
cdr3_aa: CASSQDSYEQYF
cdr3_nt: TGTGCCAGCAGCCAAGATTCCTACGAGCAGTACTTC

clone_size: -
j_call: TRBJ2-7
v_call: TRBV27
d_call: -
cdr3_aa: CASSPRLNRANEQYF
cdr3_nt: TGTGCCAGCAGTCCTCGCTTAAACAGGGCCAACGAGCAGTACTTC

clone_size: -
j_call: TRBJ2-5
v_call: TRBV15
d_call: -
cdr3_aa: CATSRVASQETQYF
cdr3_nt: TGTGCCACCAGCAGAGTTGCTAGCCAAGAGACCCAGTACTTC

clone_size: -
j_call: TRBJ1-2
v_call: TRBV27
d_call: -
cdr3_aa: CASTSSPQIYGYTF
cdr3_nt: TGTGCCAGCACCTCGTCGCCGCAGATCTATGGCTACACCTTC

clone_size: -
j_call: TRBJ1-4
v_call: TRBV5-1
d_call: TRBD1
cdr3_aa: CASSLTSGQGGEKLFF
cdr3_nt: TGCGCCAGCAGCTTGACATCGGGACAGGGCGGTGAAAAACTGTTTTTT

clone_size: few
j_call: TRBJ2-1
v_call: TRBV4-3
d_call: TRBD2
cdr3_aa: CASSQGIAGEGSYNEQFF
cdr3_nt: TGCGCCAGCAGCCAAGGCATAGCGGGGGAAGGATCCTACAATGAGCAGTTCTTC

clone_size: few
j_call: TRBJ1-1
v_call: TRBV7-9
d_call: -
cdr3_aa: CASSLAGGAEEAFF
cdr3_nt: TGTGCCAGCAGCTTAGCGGGGGGAGCAGAGGAAGCTTTCTTT

clone_size: -
j_call: TRBJ1-6
v_call: TRBV6-1
d_call: -
cdr3_aa: CASSGAGGIGNSPLHF
cdr3_nt: TGTGCCAGCAGTGGCGCGGGGGGGATAGGGAATTCACCCCTCCACTTT

clone_size: -
j_call: TRBJ1-5
v_call: TRBV7-9
d_call: -
cdr3_aa: CASSPGVNNQPQHF
cdr3_nt: TGTGCCAGCAGCCCGGGGGTGAACAATCAGCCCCAGCATTTT

clone_size: -
j_call: TRBJ1-5
v_call: TRBV27
d_call: -
cdr3_aa: CASSFTPDRNQPQHF
cdr3_nt: TGTGCCAGCAGTTTTACCCCGGACAGAAATCAGCCCCAGCATTTT

clone_size: -
j_call: TRBJ2-7
v_call: TRBV5-1
d_call: -
cdr3_aa: CASSGLAESSYEQYF
cdr3_nt: TGCGCCAGCAGCGGATTAGCGGAGAGCTCCTACGAGCAGTACTTC

clone_size: -
j_call: TRBJ1-4
v_call: TRBV29-1
d_call: -
cdr3_aa: CSVEDRGEGIEKLFF
cdr3_nt: TGCAGCGTTGAAGATCGGGGGGAGGGTATCGAAAAACTGTTTTTT

clone_size: few
j_call: TRBJ1-2
v_call: TRBV7-6
d_call: TRBD1
cdr3_aa: CASSSQGVFYGYTF
cdr3_nt: TGTGCCAGCAGCTCCCAGGGGGTCTTCTATGGCTACACCTTC

clone_size: few
j_call: TRBJ2-7
v_call: TRBV30
d_call: -
cdr3_aa: CAWRWVSSYEQYF
cdr3_nt: TGTGCCTGGAGATGGGTAAGCTCCTACGAGCAGTACTTC

clone_size: -
j_call: TRBJ2-1
v_call: TRBV29-1
d_call: -
cdr3_aa: CSVYSPSTNEQFF
cdr3_nt: TGCAGCGTATATAGTCCGAGCACAAATGAGCAGTTCTTC

clone_size: -
j_call: TRBJ1-1
v_call: TRBV27
d_call: -
cdr3_aa: CASRLPDAGHTEAFF
cdr3_nt: TGTGCCAGCAGGCTTCCGGATGCTGGTCACACTGAAGCTTTCTTT

clone_size: few
j_call: TRBJ2-7
v_call: TRBV5-6
d_call: -
cdr3_aa: CASSLGGYEQYF
cdr3_nt: TGTGCCAGCAGCTTGGGAGGGTACGAGCAGTACTTC

clone_size: few
j_call: TRBJ2-5
v_call: TRBV11-2
d_call: -
cdr3_aa: CASSLTSQETQYF
cdr3_nt: TGTGCCAGCAGCTTAACAAGCCAAGAGACCCAGTACTTC

clone_size: -
j_call: TRBJ2-7
v_call: TRBV27
d_call: -
cdr3_aa: CASSYGQYYEQYF
cdr3_nt: TGTGCCAGCAGCTACGGACAGTACTACGAGCAGTACTTC

clone_size: -
j_call: TRBJ1-6
v_call: TRBV5-8
d_call: -
cdr3_aa: CASGVSSPLHF
cdr3_nt: TGTGCCAGCGGGGTATCGTCACCCCTCCACTTT

clone_size: -
j_call: TRBJ2-7
v_call: TRBV27
d_call: -
cdr3_aa: CASSSGYSYEQYF
cdr3_nt: TGTGCCAGCAGTTCAGGTTATTCCTACGAGCAGTACTTC

clone_size: -
j_call: TRBJ2-1
v_call: TRBV7-6
d_call: -
cdr3_aa: CASSLRDTNEQFF
cdr3_nt: TGTGCCAGCAGCTTAAGGGACACCAATGAGCAGTTCTTC

clone_size: -
j_call: TRBJ2-3
v_call: TRBV14
d_call: -
cdr3_aa: CASSRQVADTQYF
cdr3_nt: TGTGCCAGCAGCCGACAAGTAGCAGATACGCAGTATTTT

clone_size: -
j_call: TRBJ2-3
v_call: TRBV27
d_call: -
cdr3_aa: CATGRVGRDTQYF
cdr3_nt: TGTGCCACCGGAAGGGTCGGTAGAGATACGCAGTATTTT

clone_size: -
j_call: TRBJ1-3
v_call: TRBV9
d_call: -
cdr3_aa: CASSDHRAYGNTIYF
cdr3_nt: TGTGCCAGCAGCGATCACAGGGCTTATGGAAACACCATATATTTT

clone_size: -
j_call: TRBJ2-1
v_call: TRBV27
d_call: TRBD1
cdr3_aa: CASSSTGDEQFF
cdr3_nt: TGTGCCAGCAGTTCAACAGGGGACGAGCAGTTCTTC

clone_size: -
j_call: TRBJ2-5
v_call: TRBV29-1
d_call: -
cdr3_aa: CSVDENFNPYPETQYF
cdr3_nt: TGCAGCGTTGATGAGAACTTTAACCCTTACCCAGAGACCCAGTACTTC

clone_size: few
j_call: TRBJ2-1
v_call: TRBV29-1
d_call: TRBD2
cdr3_aa: CSAVGEGQFF
cdr3_nt: TGCAGCGCTGTGGGGGAGGGACAGTTCTTC

clone_size: -
j_call: TRBJ2-7
v_call: TRBV13
d_call: TRBD1
cdr3_aa: CASSASGTGSYEQYF
cdr3_nt: TGTGCCAGCAGCGCATCCGGGACAGGGTCCTACGAGCAGTACTTC

clone_size: -
j_call: TRBJ1-2
v_call: TRBV9
d_call: TRBD1
cdr3_aa: CASSPYHRTGLEHGYTF
cdr3_nt: TGTGCCAGCAGCCCCTACCATCGGACAGGGTTGGAGCATGGCTACACCTTC

clone_size: -
j_call: TRBJ2-5
v_call: TRBV7-8
d_call: -
cdr3_aa: CASSLAAGADQETQYF
cdr3_nt: TGTGCCAGCAGCTTAGCGGCTGGGGCGGACCAAGAGACCCAGTACTTC

clone_size: -
j_call: TRBJ2-1
v_call: TRBV29-1
d_call: -
cdr3_aa: CSVERGGMVF
cdr3_nt: TGCAGCGTTGAACGTGGGGGCATGGTCTTC

clone_size: -
j_call: TRBJ2-5
v_call: TRBV2
d_call: TRBD1
cdr3_aa: CARRGTDIQETQYF
cdr3_nt: TGTGCCAGGAGAGGGACAGACATTCAAGAGACCCAGTACTTC

clone_size: -
j_call: TRBJ2-7
v_call: TRBV6-1
d_call: -
cdr3_aa: CASSAIPYEQYF
cdr3_nt: TGTGCCAGCAGTGCGATCCCCTACGAGCAGTACTTC

clone_size: -
j_call: TRBJ1-1
v_call: TRBV12-5
d_call: -
cdr3_aa: CASGPGVTVNTEAFF
cdr3_nt: TGTGCTAGTGGCCCCGGGGTGACAGTGAACACTGAAGCTTTCTTT

clone_size: few
j_call: TRBJ2-1
v_call: TRBV7-8
d_call: -
cdr3_aa: CASSLASRPPEQFF
cdr3_nt: TGTGCCAGCAGCTTAGCGTCGCGACCTCCTGAGCAGTTCTTC

clone_size: -
j_call: TRBJ2-3
v_call: TRBV11-2
d_call: TRBD2
cdr3_aa: CASSPRTSRDTQYF
cdr3_nt: TGTGCCAGCAGTCCTAGGACTAGTCGAGATACGCAGTATTTT

clone_size: -
j_call: TRBJ2-6
v_call: TRBV21-1
d_call: -
cdr3_aa: CASSQDSSGANVLTF
cdr3_nt: TGTGCCAGCAGCCAAGACAGCTCTGGGGCCAACGTCCTGACTTTC

clone_size: -
j_call: TRBJ2-1
v_call: TRBV7-8
d_call: TRBD1
cdr3_aa: CASSSPLAGTGLNEQFF
cdr3_nt: TGTGCCAGCAGCTCGCCTCTCGCCGGGACAGGGCTCAATGAGCAGTTCTTC

clone_size: few
j_call: TRBJ1-1
v_call: TRBV14
d_call: -
cdr3_aa: CASSQGHTSTEAFF
cdr3_nt: TGTGCCAGCAGCCAAGGCCACACGAGCACTGAAGCTTTCTTT

clone_size: -
j_call: TRBJ1-1
v_call: TRBV29-1
d_call: TRBD1
cdr3_aa: CSVEDQGTGASMAFF
cdr3_nt: TGCAGCGTTGAAGATCAAGGGACAGGGGCCAGTATGGCTTTCTTT

clone_size: few
j_call: TRBJ2-2
v_call: TRBV10-3
d_call: -
cdr3_aa: CAVFLHGTLNTGELFF
cdr3_nt: TGTGCCGTTTTCCTTCACGGGACACTTAACACCGGGGAGCTGTTTTTT

clone_size: -
j_call: TRBJ2-3
v_call: TRBV27
d_call: TRBD1
cdr3_aa: CASSPFVRGLRTDTQYF
cdr3_nt: TGTGCCAGCAGCCCTTTCGTCAGGGGGCTTCGGACAGATACGCAGTATTTT

clone_size: few
j_call: TRBJ2-7
v_call: TRBV13
d_call: -
cdr3_aa: CASSPSRAYEQYF
cdr3_nt: TGTGCCAGCAGCCCCTCCCGCGCCTACGAGCAGTACTTC

clone_size: -
j_call: TRBJ2-2
v_call: TRBV7-9
d_call: -
cdr3_aa: CASSLGGNTGELFF
cdr3_nt: TGTGCCAGCAGCTTAGGGGGTAACACCGGGGAGCTGTTTTTT

clone_size: -
j_call: TRBJ1-5
v_call: TRBV27
d_call: -
cdr3_aa: CASSEREGSQPQHF
cdr3_nt: TGTGCCAGCAGTGAGAGGGAGGGAAGTCAGCCCCAGCATTTT